The rows below give T cell receptor beta chains drawn from one sample of a study of OX40 agonist ivuxolimab in advanced cancers. Using immunoSEQ multiplex PCR, the repertoire was profiled, and TCRdb retains in-frame clones only, with some absent. The sample holds about 72,000 clones; approximately 90% are singletons and the top ten take 0.94%. Sequencing was performed on CD4+ or CD8+ T cells sorted from blood, taken in a trial of the OX40 agonist ivuxolimab. The receptors were gathered from an adult with an advanced solid tumor such as melanoma, head and neck, liver or kidney cancer. CDR3s include the opening cysteine and the closing phenylalanine or tryptophan. Each record gives: V gene, clone size, J gene, D gene, CDR3 DNA, CDR3 protein. The D gene is left open where the match is weak. A clone size is listed for some rows: how often the clone was seen (once, few, many), or a class if it is expanded.

v_gene: TRBV14; abundance: .; j_gene: TRBJ2-7; d_gene: .; CDR3nt: TGTGCCAGCAGCCAAGAGGGCAGAAGGAACGAGCAGTACTTC; CDR3aa: CASSQEGRRNEQYF
v_gene: TRBV28; abundance: .; j_gene: TRBJ1-6; d_gene: .; CDR3nt: TGTGCCAGCAGATCTGAGGGGGGGGATTTGGCCCTCCACTTT; CDR3aa: CASRSEGGDLALHF
v_gene: TRBV27; abundance: .; j_gene: TRBJ2-7; d_gene: .; CDR3nt: TGTGCCAGCAGTACCCGACATAATCTCTACGAGCAGTACTTC; CDR3aa: CASSTRHNLYEQYF
v_gene: TRBV25-1; abundance: few; j_gene: TRBJ2-7; d_gene: TRBD1; CDR3nt: TGTGCCAGCAGTGAAGAACAGGGGGCGTACGAGCAGTACTTC; CDR3aa: CASSEEQGAYEQYF
v_gene: TRBV5-1; abundance: .; j_gene: TRBJ1-3; d_gene: .; CDR3nt: TGCGCCAGCAGGGCGCAGGATGGAAACACCATATATTTT; CDR3aa: CASRAQDGNTIYF
v_gene: TRBV11-3; abundance: .; j_gene: TRBJ2-2; d_gene: .; CDR3nt: TGTGCCAGCAGGAATACCTGGGACTCAATGAACACCGGGGAGCTGTTTTTT; CDR3aa: CASRNTWDSMNTGELFF
v_gene: TRBV2; abundance: few; j_gene: TRBJ2-2; d_gene: TRBD1; CDR3nt: TGTGCCAGCAGTACGGGACAGGGGGACACCGGGGAGCTGTTTTTT; CDR3aa: CASSTGQGDTGELFF
v_gene: TRBV19; abundance: .; j_gene: TRBJ2-2; d_gene: .; CDR3nt: TGTGCCAGTAGTGGGGCCCACTCCACCGGGGAGCTGTTTTTT; CDR3aa: CASSGAHSTGELFF
v_gene: TRBV6-7; abundance: few; j_gene: TRBJ1-6; d_gene: .; CDR3nt: TGTGCCAGCAGTCTCACCCTCAGGTTTGACTCACCCCTCCACTTT; CDR3aa: CASSLTLRFDSPLHF
v_gene: TRBV10-2; abundance: .; j_gene: TRBJ1-6; d_gene: TRBD1; CDR3nt: TGCGCCAGCAGTGAGTCACAGGGGTTATCACCCCTCCACTTT; CDR3aa: CASSESQGLSPLHF
v_gene: TRBV5-1; abundance: .; j_gene: TRBJ2-2; d_gene: .; CDR3nt: TGCGCCAGCAGCTTGGGTAGCAATAGCTTGGAGCTGTTTTTT; CDR3aa: CASSLGSNSLELFF
v_gene: TRBV7-2; abundance: .; j_gene: TRBJ2-6; d_gene: .; CDR3nt: TGTGCCAGCAGCTTTCGTAACGGGAGATTGCCTGGGGCCAACGTCCTGACTTTC; CDR3aa: CASSFRNGRLPGANVLTF